A single sample gave rise to the 9 T cell receptor beta chains below, sequenced in a study of T-cell memory formation after mild COVID-19. TCRdb recomputed calls from the 5' RACE reads with MiXCR, one row per CDR3 protein. Of roughly 510,000 distinct CDR3 sequences detected, 15% to 20% appear once; the ten largest clones hold about 8.1%. The source material was PBMCs or a T cell subset sorted from them (not recorded which). The source is an adult woman who had mild COVID-19 (a few samples of this study predate the infection). Cell type and time point are not known.

The chain carries TRBV18 and TRBJ1-2; a weak D match, TRBD1 (5 bases). Germline values: CDR1 KGHSH, CDR2 LQKENI. Trimming shortened V by 1 base and J by 3 bases, and 9 bases separated the two germline ends. This CDR3 spans 14 amino acids. The CDR3 sequence: CASSPLQGDYGYTF. CDR3 in DNA: TGTGCCAGCTCACCACTTCAGGGAGACTATGGCTACACCTTC.

This clonotype came up a few times. This chain links TRBV7-9 with TRBJ2-1; TRBD2 matches 12 bases. CDR3 length: 19 amino acids. CDR1 is SEHNR, CDR2 FQNEAQ, per germline (reference sequence). The junction had 9 bases not matched to a gene; V was cut back by 1 base and J by 2 bases. CDR3 protein: CASSLDKSTSGSPYNEQFF. The CDR3 region has the DNA TGTGCCAGCAGCTTAGATAAGTCGACTAGCGGGAGCCCCTACAATGAGCAGTTCTTC.

This clonotype was detected many times. This chain connects TRBV4-3 to TRBJ2-1; TRBD2 matches at 13 bases. V shed 0 bases and J 7 bases; nucleotides not matched to a gene: 12. Germline loops: CDR1 LGHNA, CDR2 YSLEER. The CDR3 covers 19 residues. This CDR3 is CASSQDPPRTSGGLNEQFF. The DNA of the CDR3 is TGCGCCAGCAGCCAAGATCCCCCGAGGACTAGCGGGGGCCTGAATGAGCAGTTCTTC.

J is TRBJ2-7 and V is TRBV15; 7 bases align to TRBD1. CDR1 and CDR2 (germline): LNHNV, YYDKDF (reference sequence). The CDR3 totals 15 residues. V lost 5 bases, J lost 0 bases, and 7 bases stayed unmatched. For the CDR3, the DNA is TGTGCCACCAGCCCCATTGACAGGGACTCCTACGAGCAGTACTTC. The encoded protein is CATSPIDRDSYEQYF.

The V and J genes are TRBV7-3 and TRBJ2-2; no definite D call. The germline V gene encodes CDR1 SGHTA and CDR2 FQGTGA. The CDR3 length is 14 residues. V was cut by 2 bases and J by 0 bases, with 4 bases left in between. The CDR3 loop is CASSLYTNTGELFF. The CDR3 DNA reads as TGTGCCAGCAGCTTATACACGAACACCGGGGAGCTGTTTTTT.

This clonotype was seen only a few times. This chain links TRBV7-2 with TRBJ1-5; D ambiguous. The CDR3 spans 14 residues. Germline CDR1 SGHTA, CDR2 FQGNSA. With 0 bases removed from V and 7 bases from J, the gap between germline ends came to 10 bases. CDR3 residues: CASSLASVGQPQHF. The CDR3 nucleotides are TGTGCCAGCAGCTTAGCAAGTGTAGGCCAGCCCCAGCATTTT.

The gene calls are TRBV9 and TRBJ2-7, with 7 bases matching TRBD1. Germline values: CDR1 SGDLS, CDR2 YYNGEE. The ends lost 2 bases at V and 0 bases at J; junction bases unmatched: 5. CDR3 length: 15 amino acids. CDR3 amino acids: CASSVATGYSYEQYF. Written as DNA, the CDR3 is TGTGCCAGCAGCGTGGCGACAGGGTACTCCTACGAGCAGTACTTC. The complete variable domain, with remaining parts taken from reference TRBV9 and TRBJ2-7, reads DSGVTQTPKHLITATGQRVTLRCSPRSGDLSVYWYQQSLDQGLQFLIQYYNGEERAKGNILERFSAQQFPDLHSELNLSSLELGDSALYFCASSVATGYSYEQYFGPGTRLTVT.

The sample holds a few counts of this clonotype. V gene TRBV6-2 or TRBV6-3 combines with J gene TRBJ1-1; D perhaps matches TRBD1 (5 bases). Trimming shortened V by 8 bases and J by 3 bases, and 13 bases separated the two germline ends. The length of the CDR3 is 13 residues. From germline, CDR1 is MNHEY and CDR2 SVGEGT. CDR3 in DNA: TGTGCCAGCCGGGGACTCCAGGACACTGAAGCTTTCTTT. Translation: CASRGLQDTEAFF.

Only a few counts were recorded for this clonotype. This chain uses TRBV30 with TRBJ2-7, with 9 bases matching TRBD1. CDR1 is GTSNPN and CDR2 is SVGIG in the germline V gene (reference sequence). The trim removed 4 bases at V and 3 bases at J, leaving 4 bases unmatched. The CDR3 has 13 residues. This chain's CDR3 is CAWNRDRDYEQYF. The DNA for the CDR3 is TGTGCCTGGAACCGGGACAGGGACTACGAGCAGTACTTC.